Listed here is a single T cell receptor (beta chain). The antigen is not known. Sequencing was preceded by expansion of antigen-specific CD4+ T cells with viral peptide pools in the ViraFEST assay. Scientists isolated CD4+ T cells after a roughly 10-day culture period ended. Vaccinated recipients, who were negative for nucleocapsid antibodies, had no history of SARS-CoV-2 infection. Cultures had half their medium replaced with IL-2 medium on days 3 and 7. This sample was taken from a study of vaccination effects on CD4 cells after COVID-19. Assay used: immunoSEQ multiplex PCR; TCRdb lists only in-frame clones, some missing. The table records tens of thousands of clones, about four fifths of them present only once. This clonotype was sampled from a human donor who received a COVID-19 vaccine. This sample comprised CD4+ T cells from PBMCs cultured with SARS-CoV-2 spike peptides, obtained before COVID-19 vaccination.

As DNA, the CDR3 is TGTGCCACCAGTGATTTGGGACGGGGGAACACCGGGGAGCTGTTTTTT. It is translated as CATSDLGRGNTGELFF. The rearrangement uses TRBV24-1 and TRBJ2-2; TRBD2 is a possible D gene (5 bases). The germline V gene has CDR1 KGHDR and CDR2 SFDVKD. The V and J ends lost 0 bases and 1 base respectively, with 8 bases between them. This CDR3 region has 16 residues.